This T cell receptor (beta chain) was identified in a study of HIV-infected patients and healthy controls. The J segment lost 1 base and the V segment lost 3 bases, leaving 3 bases of the junction unmatched. The CDR3 has 16 amino acids. CDR1 is KGHDR and CDR2 is SFDVKD in the germline V gene. Using its own MiXCR run on the 5' RACE reads, TCRdb lists one record per CDR3 protein. This sample carries 15,000 to 20,000 distinct CDR3 sequences, roughly 17% of them seen once, and the ten largest clones take about 24%. This clonotype was detected many times. The chain couples TRBV24-1 to TRBJ2-3; 10 bases agree with TRBD2. The specimen was CD8+ T cells from blood. This receptor was identified in a human donor in good health. The CDR3 is CATSDLAGAGTDTQYF. CDR3 sequence (DNA): TGTGCCACCAGTGATCTAGCGGGGGCGGGCACAGATACGCAGTATTTT.